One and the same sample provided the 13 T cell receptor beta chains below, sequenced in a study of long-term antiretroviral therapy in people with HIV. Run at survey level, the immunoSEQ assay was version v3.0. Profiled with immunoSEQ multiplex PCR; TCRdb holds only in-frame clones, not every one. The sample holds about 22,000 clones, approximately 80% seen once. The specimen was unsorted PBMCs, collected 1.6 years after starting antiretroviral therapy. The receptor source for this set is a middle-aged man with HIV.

The CDR3 region has the DNA TGTGCCAGCAGCTTAGCGCGGGCGGTAGCGGGTTCCTACAATGAGCAGTTCTTC. This encodes CASSLARAVAGSYNEQFF. This chain joins TRBV7-8 and TRBJ2-1, with TRBD2 matching over 7 bases. The CDR3 is 18 residues long. Germline CDR1 and CDR2: SGHVS and FQNEAQ. Trimming cost V 0 bases and J 1 base; bases outside gene matches: 9.

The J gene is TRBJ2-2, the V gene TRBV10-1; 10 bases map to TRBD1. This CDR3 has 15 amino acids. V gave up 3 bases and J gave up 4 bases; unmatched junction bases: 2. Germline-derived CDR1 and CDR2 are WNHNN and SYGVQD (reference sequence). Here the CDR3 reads CASSDRTGGTGELFF. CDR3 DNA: TGCGCCAGCAGTGATAGGACAGGGGGCACCGGGGAGCTGTTTTTT.

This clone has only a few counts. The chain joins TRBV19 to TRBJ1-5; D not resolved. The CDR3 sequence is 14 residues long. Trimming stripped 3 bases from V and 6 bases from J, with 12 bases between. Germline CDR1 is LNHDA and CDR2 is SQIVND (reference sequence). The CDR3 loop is CASSIVVSGQPQHF. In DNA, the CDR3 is TGTGCCAGTAGTATTGTGGTGAGCGGTCAGCCCCAGCATTTT. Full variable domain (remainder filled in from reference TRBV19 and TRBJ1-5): DGGITQSPKYLFRKEGQNVTLSCEQNLNHDAMYWYRQDPGQGLRLIYYSQIVNDFQKGDIAEGYSVSREKKESFPLTVTSAQKNPTAFYLCASSIVVSGQPQHFGDGTRLSIL.

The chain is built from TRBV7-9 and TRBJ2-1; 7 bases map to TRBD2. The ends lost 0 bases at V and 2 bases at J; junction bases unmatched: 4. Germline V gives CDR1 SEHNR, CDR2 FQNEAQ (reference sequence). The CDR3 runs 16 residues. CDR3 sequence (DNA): TGTGCCAGCAGCTTAGCGCTAGGACTAGCCTACAATGAGCAGTTCTTC. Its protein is CASSLALGLAYNEQFF.

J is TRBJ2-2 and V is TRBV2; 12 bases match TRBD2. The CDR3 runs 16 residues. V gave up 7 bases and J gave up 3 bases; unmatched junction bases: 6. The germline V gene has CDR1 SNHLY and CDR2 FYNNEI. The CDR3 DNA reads TGTGCCAGCACCTGGAGACTAGCGGGGGACACCGGGGAGCTGTTTTTT. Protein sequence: CASTWRLAGDTGELFF. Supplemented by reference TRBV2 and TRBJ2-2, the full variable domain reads EPEVTQTPSHQVTQMGQEVILRCVPISNHLYFYWYRQILGQKVEFLVSFYNNEISEKSEIFDDQFSVERPDGSNFTLKIRSTKLEDSAMYFCASTWRLAGDTGELFFGEGSRLTVL.

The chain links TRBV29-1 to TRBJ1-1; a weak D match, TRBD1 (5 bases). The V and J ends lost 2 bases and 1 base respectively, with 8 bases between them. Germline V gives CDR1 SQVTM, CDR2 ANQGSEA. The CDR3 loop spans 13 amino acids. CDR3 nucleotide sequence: TGCAGCGTTGAAAGGAGGGGGAACACTGAAGCTTTCTTT. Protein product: CSVERRGNTEAFF.

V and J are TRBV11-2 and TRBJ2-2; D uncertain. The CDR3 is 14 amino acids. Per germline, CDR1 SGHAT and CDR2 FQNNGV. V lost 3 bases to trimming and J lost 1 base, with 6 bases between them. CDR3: CASSFLGNTGELFF. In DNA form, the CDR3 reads TGTGCCAGCAGCTTCTTGGGGAACACCGGGGAGCTGTTTTTT.

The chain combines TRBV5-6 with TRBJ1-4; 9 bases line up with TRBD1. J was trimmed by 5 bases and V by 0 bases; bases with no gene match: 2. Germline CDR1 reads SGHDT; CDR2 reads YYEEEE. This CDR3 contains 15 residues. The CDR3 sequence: CASSLGGTGNEKLFF. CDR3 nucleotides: TGTGCCAGCAGCTTGGGCGGGACAGGGAATGAAAAACTGTTTTTT. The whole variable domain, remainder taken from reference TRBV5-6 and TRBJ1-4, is DAGVTQSPTHLIKTRGQQVTLRCSPKSGHDTVSWYQQALGQGPQFIFQYYEEEERQRGNFPDRFSGHQFPNYSSELNVNALLLGDSALYLCASSLGGTGNEKLFFGSGTQLSVL.

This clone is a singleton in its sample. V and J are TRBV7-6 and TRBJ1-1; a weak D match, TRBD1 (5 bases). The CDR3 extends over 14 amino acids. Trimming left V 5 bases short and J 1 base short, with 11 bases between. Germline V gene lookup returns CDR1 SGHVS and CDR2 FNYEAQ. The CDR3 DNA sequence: TGTGCCAGCAGCGAATTCACAGGGAACACTGAAGCTTTCTTT. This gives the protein CASSEFTGNTEAFF.

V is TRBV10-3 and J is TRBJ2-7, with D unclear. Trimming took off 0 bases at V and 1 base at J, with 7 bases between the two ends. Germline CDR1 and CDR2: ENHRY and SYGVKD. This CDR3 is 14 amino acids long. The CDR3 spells CAISESTVSYEQYF. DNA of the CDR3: TGTGCCATCAGTGAGTCGACCGTATCCTACGAGCAGTACTTC.

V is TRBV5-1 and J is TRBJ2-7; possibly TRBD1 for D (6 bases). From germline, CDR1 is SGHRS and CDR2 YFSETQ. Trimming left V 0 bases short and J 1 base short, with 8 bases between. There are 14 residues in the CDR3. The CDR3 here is CASSLGTASYEQYF. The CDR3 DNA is TGCGCCAGCAGCTTGGGGACAGCTTCCTACGAGCAGTACTTC.

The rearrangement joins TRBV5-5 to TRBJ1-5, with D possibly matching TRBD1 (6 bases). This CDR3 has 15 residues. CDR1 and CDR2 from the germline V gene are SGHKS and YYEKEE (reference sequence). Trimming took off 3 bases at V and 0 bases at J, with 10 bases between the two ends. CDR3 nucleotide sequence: TGTGCCAGCAGCTCACAGGGAGGTAGCAATCAGCCCCAGCATTTT. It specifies CASSSQGGSNQPQHF.

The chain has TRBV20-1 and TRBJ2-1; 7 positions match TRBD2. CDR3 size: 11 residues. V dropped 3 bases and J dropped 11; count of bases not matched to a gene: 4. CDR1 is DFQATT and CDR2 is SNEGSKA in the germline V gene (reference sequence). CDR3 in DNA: TGCAGTGCTAGGGCCGGGACTAAGCAGTTCTTC. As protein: CSARAGTKQFF.